Given below is one T cell receptor beta chain in context. Repertoires were generated with immunoSEQ multiplex PCR, while TCRdb's copy carries only in-frame clones and drops some. This sample has more than 300,000 clones, with about 80% found just once. This sample was included in a study of cytotoxic CD8 clonotypes in ibrutinib-treated CLL. Across the whole study: Following treatment for a median roughly 12 months, range 6 to 36, response samples were then taken.

V was pared by 2 bases and J by 5 bases, with 12 bases of the junction left unmatched. Germline V CDR1 and CDR2: SNHLY, FYNNEI. The CDR3 runs to 16 residues. The gene calls are TRBV2 and TRBJ2-7, with 7 bases matching TRBD2. Sequenced material: PBMCs, taken before ibrutinib treatment. The clonotype comes from a human donor with chronic lymphocytic leukemia. For the CDR3, the DNA is TGTGCCAGCAGTGAACTTTTGGCGGGAGCGTATGACGAGCAGTACTTC. Translation gives CASSELLAGAYDEQYF.